The 19 T cell receptor beta chains given below trace back to one sample, sequenced in a study of siplizumab effects on memory and regulatory T cells (dated by TCRdb to between 2017 and 2020). Library generation was performed with the immunoSEQ multiplex PCR assay. What TCRdb holds here is the immuneACCESS table cut down to in-frame rearrangements. Part of the clones is not present; checked against another copy, under half of the missing clones reflect an unresolved V gene, and the others are unexplained. The sample table records tens of thousands of clones; over 90% of these occur just once. The ten biggest clones cover 30% to 40% of the sample. Sequencing was performed on CD8+ T cells sorted from blood. The receptor source for this set is a human donor in good health.

The genes are TRBV10-2 and TRBJ1-1, with D perhaps matching TRBD1 (6 bases). Trimming stripped 2 bases from V and 4 bases from J, with 14 bases between. The CDR3 runs to 15 residues. Looked up from germline, CDR1 is WSHSY and CDR2 is SAAADI. The CDR3 DNA reads TGCGCCAGCAGTGAGGAAGGGAGGGGGGCCACTGAAGCTTTCTTT. Translated: CASSEEGRGATEAFF.

The chain recombines TRBV7-2 with TRBJ2-1; the D gene is possibly TRBD1 (6 bases). The CDR3 spans 17 residues. V dropped 5 bases and J dropped 8 bases, with 25 bases sitting between them. Per the germline V gene, CDR1 is SGHTA and CDR2 is FQGNSA. Here the CDR3 reads CASSPTLTGFGGYEQFF. CDR3 nucleotide sequence: TGTGCCAGCAGCCCCACCCTGACAGGTTTTGGTGGGTATGAGCAGTTCTTC.

The chain has TRBV27 and TRBJ2-5, with a tentative D call TRBD2 (5 bases). Germline V gives CDR1 MNHEY, CDR2 SMNVEV (reference sequence). V lost 5 bases to trimming and J lost 2 bases, with 15 bases between them. This CDR3 contains 15 residues. The CDR3 nucleotides are TGTGCCAGCAGTCTACTAGTTCCCCCTCAAGAGACCCAGTACTTC. Protein: CASSLLVPPQETQYF.

This rearrangement joins TRBV4-1 to TRBJ1-4; the D gene is possibly TRBD1 (6 bases). The germline V gene has CDR1 MGHRA and CDR2 YSYEKL. The CDR3 covers 16 residues. V dropped 7 bases and J dropped 5 bases, with 20 bases sitting between them. The CDR3 coding sequence is TGCGCCAGCAACTTAGCCCCACACAGGGAGAATGAAAAACTGTTTTTT. It translates to CASNLAPHRENEKLFF.

The J gene is TRBJ1-1, the V gene TRBV9; tentatively, D is TRBD1 (6 bases). The germline V gene encodes CDR1 SGDLS and CDR2 YYNGEE. The CDR3 consists of 15 residues. V lost 3 bases and J lost 0, with 12 bases in between. CDR3 amino acids: CASSARDKMNTEAFF. The CDR3 DNA follows: TGTGCCAGCAGCGCCAGGGACAAGATGAACACTGAAGCTTTCTTT. The complete variable domain, with remaining parts taken from reference TRBV9 and TRBJ1-1, reads DSGVTQTPKHLITATGQRVTLRCSPRSGDLSVYWYQQSLDQGLQFLIQYYNGEERAKGNILERFSAQQFPDLHSELNLSSLELGDSALYFCASSARDKMNTEAFFGQGTRLTVV.

The gene calls are TRBV14 and TRBJ2-1; D gene ambiguous. The CDR3 is made up of 15 amino acids. CDR1 is SGHDN, CDR2 FVKESK, per germline. Trimming left V 4 bases short and J 0 bases short, with 10 bases between. The CDR3 sequence is CASSPDRSSYNEQFF. The CDR3 nucleotides read TGTGCCAGCAGCCCGGACCGGAGCTCCTACAATGAGCAGTTCTTC. Complete variable domain (other parts from reference TRBV14 and TRBJ2-1): EAGVTQFPSHSVIEKGQTVTLRCDPISGHDNLYWYRRVMGKEIKFLLHFVKESKQDESGMPNNRFLAERTGGTYSTLKVQPAELEDSGVYFCASSPDRSSYNEQFFGPGTRLTVL.

This chain connects TRBV5-5 to TRBJ2-7; 9 positions match TRBD1. The V gene end was trimmed by 2 bases and the J gene end by 6 bases; junction bases not matched to a gene: 9. CDR1 is SGHKS, CDR2 YYEKEE, per germline (reference sequence). The length of the CDR3 is 15 residues. The CDR3 protein is CASSFPGQGGTEQYF. DNA of the CDR3: TGTGCCAGCAGCTTTCCGGGACAGGGTGGGACCGAGCAGTACTTC. Looking up the rest from reference TRBV5-5 and TRBJ2-7 gives the full variable domain: DAGVTQSPTHLIKTRGQQVTLRCSPISGHKSVSWYQQVLGQGPQFIFQYYEKEERGRGNFPDRFSARQFPNYSSELNVNALLLGDSALYLCASSFPGQGGTEQYFGPGTRLTVT.

V gene TRBV6-5 combines with J gene TRBJ2-7; a weak D match, TRBD1 (6 bases). The V gene's germline CDR1 is MNHEY and CDR2 SVGAGI. This CDR3 has 15 residues. The V end was cut by 6 bases, the J end by 5 bases, with 20 bases between. For the CDR3, the DNA is TGTGCCAGCAGCCTCCTACAGGGTTCTACGGACGAGCAGTACTTC. Amino acids: CASSLLQGSTDEQYF.

V is TRBV5-1 and J is TRBJ2-2; 10 nucleotides line up with TRBD1. CDR3 length: 17 amino acids. The trim removed 3 bases at V and 3 bases at J, leaving 8 bases unmatched. The germline V gene encodes CDR1 SGHRS and CDR2 YFSETQ. The CDR3 nucleotides are TGCGCCAGCAGCTGGTCTGGGACAGGGGCCCACACCGGGGAGCTGTTTTTT. This translates into CASSWSGTGAHTGELFF.

This chain uses TRBV7-8 with TRBJ2-3, with TRBD2 as a possible D gene (5 bases). The V end lost 5 bases, the J end lost 5 bases, and 11 bases lay between the germline ends. Germline V lookup: CDR1 SGHVS, CDR2 FQNEAQ. This CDR3 spans 13 amino acids. The CDR3 loop is CASSPTAGDTQYF. CDR3 nucleotides: TGTGCCAGCAGCCCCACGGCGGGAGATACGCAGTATTTT.

J is TRBJ2-2 and V is TRBV14, with 8 positions matching TRBD2. V dropped 2 bases and J dropped 7; count of bases not matched to a gene: 9. The CDR3 has 16 residues. Germline V gene lookup returns CDR1 SGHDN and CDR2 FVKESK. For the CDR3, the DNA is TGTGCCAGCAGCCAAACAGCGGGAGACCTCGGCGGGGAGCTGTTTTTT. Residues: CASSQTAGDLGGELFF.

The V gene is TRBV28, the J gene TRBJ2-7; possibly TRBD2 for D (6 bases). The CDR3 is made up of 14 amino acids. The ends were cut back, 6 bases at V and 3 bases at J, with 15 bases in the middle. Germline V gives CDR1 MDHEN, CDR2 SYDVKM. The CDR3 reads CASSQQVGGYEQYF. The DNA for the CDR3 is TGTGCCAGCAGCCAACAGGTGGGAGGCTACGAGCAGTACTTC. Full variable domain (remainder filled in from reference TRBV28 and TRBJ2-7): DVKVTQSSRYLVKRTGEKVFLECVQDMDHENMFWYRQDPGLGLRLIYFSYDVKMKEKGDIPEGYSVSREKKERFSLILESASTNQTSMYLCASSQQVGGYEQYFGPGTRLTVT.

This clone was seen a single time. The chain uses TRBV19 and TRBJ2-7, with TRBD1 identical over 8 bases. CDR3 size: 15 residues. The trim removed 1 base at V and 3 bases at J, leaving 5 bases unmatched. Germline values: CDR1 LNHDA, CDR2 SQIVND (reference sequence). CDR3: CASSIGQGASYEQYF. The CDR3 DNA reads TGTGCCAGTAGTATAGGTCAGGGGGCGAGCTACGAGCAGTACTTC.

This clone was seen just once. CDR3 sequence (DNA): TGTGCCACCAGCGGCCGACAGGAACTGAACACTGAAGCTTTCTTT. Translation: CATSGRQELNTEAFF. J is TRBJ1-1 and V is TRBV15; maybe TRBD1 (6 bases). Germline assignment: CDR1 LNHNV and CDR2 YYDKDF (reference sequence). V lost 5 bases to trimming and J lost 0 bases, with 13 bases between them. The CDR3 loop spans 15 amino acids.

V gene TRBV4-1 combines with J gene TRBJ1-1; possible D gene TRBD1, 5 bases. Germline CDR1 and CDR2: MGHRA and YSYEKL. This CDR3 is built from 14 residues. Trimming cost V 3 bases and J 5 bases, with 13 bases left between them. The CDR3 region is CASSQPGLGTEAFF. DNA for the CDR3: TGCGCCAGCAGCCAGCCAGGGCTCGGGACTGAAGCTTTCTTT.

This chain links TRBV5-6 with TRBJ2-1; a weak D match, TRBD1 (6 bases). Trimming cost V 0 bases and J 11 bases, with 12 bases left between them. There are 13 residues in the CDR3. Germline-derived CDR1 and CDR2 are SGHDT and YYEEEE. The CDR3: CASSLVDSLQQFF. The CDR3 DNA is TGTGCCAGCAGCTTGGTGGACAGTTTGCAGCAGTTCTTC.

CDR3 nucleotides: TGTGCCAGCAGCGGCTCCCGGGACAGGGGGCACAACGAGCAGTACTTC. This codes for CASSGSRDRGHNEQYF. The rearrangement uses TRBV21-1 and TRBJ2-7; the table's D call of TRBD1 was not tested on the DNA. TRBV21-1 is tagged as a pseudogene. The CDR3 is made up of 16 amino acids.

The J gene is TRBJ2-6, the V gene TRBV19; no firm D call. CDR3 length: 16 amino acids. In germline, CDR1 is LNHDA, CDR2 SQIVND (reference sequence). V shed 1 base and J shed 4 bases, with 11 bases lying between them. CDR3 in DNA: TGTGCCAGTAGTATAGGCTGGGTACCCGGGGCCAACGTCCTGACTTTC. It yields the protein CASSIGWVPGANVLTF.

The chain combines TRBV7-6 with TRBJ2-7; D is unresolved. This CDR3 region has 11 residues. Trimming cost V 5 bases and J 4 bases, with 6 bases left between them. Germline CDR1 SGHVS, CDR2 FNYEAQ. DNA of the CDR3: TGTGCCAGCAGCAACGATTACGAGCAGTACTTC. Residues: CASSNDYEQYF.